The 7 T cell receptor beta chains reported below all come from one sample, sequenced in a study of cytomegalovirus exposure and HLA in healthy donors (dated 2017 in TCRdb). The receptor library was made with the immunoSEQ multiplex PCR assay. A mixture of 60 forward primers for TCR Vbeta segments and 13 reverse primers for TCR Jbeta segments was used in the multiplex PCR. Imported from immuneACCESS, the table was reduced by TCRdb to in-frame sequences with V and J called. These copies leave out some clones; in studies compared against another copy, an unresolved V gene accounts for under half, and the cause of the remainder is not known. Counted in this sample were 170,000 or so clones; around 80% of them appeared once. 1% of the sample is taken by the ten largest. The sample taken for sequencing was PBMCs. The source is a woman between 50 and 59 years old in good health and CMV-seropositive.

This clone was detected once. V is TRBV7-5 and J is TRBJ2-2; TRBD2 is the table's D call, not checked against the DNA. TRBV7-5 is flagged as a pseudogene. The CDR3 is made up of 17 amino acids. The CDR3 sequence is CARSSLCELNYTGELFF. CDR3 DNA sequence: TGTGCCAGAAGCTCCCTCTGCGAACTTAACTACACCGGGGAGCTGTTTTTT.

The V call is TRBV6-5, the J call TRBJ2-5; 7 nucleotides line up with TRBD1. The ends lost 5 bases at V and 6 bases at J; junction bases unmatched: 9. The CDR3 sequence is 14 residues long. Germline V gene data show CDR1 as MNHEY and CDR2 as SVGAGI. The CDR3 region has the DNA TGTGCCAGCAGTCCGAGACAGGGAACGCAGACCCAGTACTTC. This encodes CASSPRQGTQTQYF.

This clone appeared a few times. The chain uses TRBV25-1 and TRBJ2-3; 8 bases fit TRBD1. This CDR3 has 17 amino acids. The J segment lost 3 bases and the V segment lost 0 bases, leaving 8 bases of the junction unmatched. CDR1 and CDR2 (germline): MGHDK, SYGVNS. CDR3 protein: CASSEYSGQGYTDTQYF. CDR3 nucleotide sequence: TGTGCCAGCAGTGAATACAGCGGACAGGGATATACAGATACGCAGTATTTT.

The rearrangement links TRBV11-1 to TRBJ2-5; D gene uncertain. The better agreement between TRBJ2-7 and the DNA end casts doubt on the J call. The CDR3 spans 14 residues. Germline lookup yields CDR1 SGHAT and CDR2 FQDESV (reference sequence). In DNA form, the CDR3 reads TGTGCCAGCAGCTTAGATGTTAGCTCCTACGAGCAGTACTTC. It encodes CASSLDVSSYEQYF.

A remark on this clone: One end of the junction fails to match germline, which may point to a read error. This rearrangement joins TRBV12-5 to TRBJ1-2; TRBD1 might be the D (5 bases). This CDR3 is 14 amino acids long. The germline V gene encodes CDR1 LGHNT and CDR2 FRNRAP. Written as DNA, the CDR3 is TGTGCTAGTGGTTCCTCGGCATTTACACGCCCGGGGGCCTTC. This translates into CASGSSAFTRPGAF.

V usage is TRBV18 and J usage is TRBJ2-1, with D hard to call. The CDR3 has 15 residues. Germline loops: CDR1 KGHSH, CDR2 LQKENI. V was cut by 6 bases and J by 7 bases, with 19 bases left in between. The CDR3 bases are TGTGCCAGCTCCCCAGCTAGTCGCTTCTTTAATGAGCAGTTCTTC. Its protein is CASSPASRFFNEQFF.

V gene TRBV7-2 combines with J gene TRBJ2-7; 7 bases are a match to TRBD2. V shed 5 bases and J 3 bases; nucleotides not matched to a gene: 10. CDR3 length: 15 amino acids. CDR1 is SGHTA, CDR2 FQGNSA, per germline. The CDR3 region is CASSPVGTGGYEQYF. Written as DNA, the CDR3 is TGTGCCAGCAGCCCAGTGGGTACGGGGGGCTACGAGCAGTACTTC.